This T cell receptor (beta chain) was recovered during a study of cytomegalovirus exposure and HLA in healthy donors. Study-level points and caveats: Rare TCR sequences predominated, though certain public TCRs were found in many donors. Later analysis identified several of the most significant clusters that appeared linked to common viral pathogens.

This clone has a handful of counts. Its antigen is undetermined. This PCR relied on a set of 60 Vbeta primers and 13 Jbeta primers. Here immunoSEQ multiplex PCR was the method, and the copy in TCRdb shows in-frame clones only, minus some. The data contain about 86,000 clones, around 70% of them singletons. V trimming: 2 bases; J trimming: 5 bases; junction bases outside the gene matches: 6. The germline CDR1 and CDR2 sequences are MGHRA and YSYEKL. CDR3 length: 15 residues. The V call is TRBV4-1, the J call TRBJ2-1; 7 positions match TRBD2. The sequenced sample was PBMCs. The sequence was obtained from a man aged 55 to 70 in good health and CMV-seronegative. CDR3 in DNA: TGCGCCAGCAGCCAACGACGGGGAGGGAACAATGAGCAGTTCTTC. Residues: CASSQRRGGNNEQFF.